This T cell receptor (beta chain) is from a study of shared clonotypes between healthy human individuals. Study-wide background: Samples came from a couple of female and a few male donors aged 18 to 49. The study's findings and limits: Clonotype sharing among the donors was expected to vary with sequencing depth. The small donor group covered limited genetic and exposure diversity.

Each donor was a Caucasian adult residing in Nashville, Tennessee. Sequencing was performed with immunoSEQ multiplex PCR; in TCRdb, only in-frame clones are kept and a portion is missing. Among about 560,000 clones listed, around three quarters were seen once. Germline CDR1 reads SGDLS; CDR2 reads YYNGEE. The CDR3 length is 14 residues. Trimming stripped 2 bases from V and 3 bases from J, with 12 bases between. With regard to this clone: Its antigen is unidentified.

Sequenced: PBMCs. This TCR came from a woman aged 40-49 years in good health. Some clones in this sample may be carry-over from other donors' samples. The chain joins TRBV9 to TRBJ2-7; D ambiguous. The chain's CDR3 is CASSVGKTVYEQYF. CDR3 bases: TGTGCCAGCAGCGTGGGCAAGACGGTCTACGAGCAGTACTTC.